This T cell receptor beta chain stems from a study of patients and donors after allogeneic stem cell transplantation. This CDR3 region has 14 residues. Germline loops: CDR1 SGHKS, CDR2 YYEKEE (reference sequence). Between the trimmed V and J ends, which lost 4 bases and 1 base, there was a span of 9 bases. Via MiXCR, TCRdb re-called the RT-PCR reads, giving one row per CDR3 protein. Of 900,000 to 1,000,000 distinct CDR3 sequences listed, roughly 18% were seen once; the top ten hold roughly 6.4%. The chain carries TRBV5-5 and TRBJ1-5, with unresolved D. The sequence derives from a human donor who was either an allogeneic HSCT recipient or a stem cell or donor lymphocyte infusion donor (not recorded which). It is not recorded whose cells these are; they may come from a transplant donor. Source material: blood, either unsorted or a sorted T cell fraction (not recorded which). CDR3 bases: TGTGCCAGCAGCCCATTTGGCAGCAATCAGCCCCAGCATTTT. Its protein product is CASSPFGSNQPQHF.